This T cell receptor beta chain was found in a study of blood T cell repertoires in COVID-19. Study-level background: COVID-19 samples, acute and convalescent, were from the United States, Italy and Spain.

In the authors' workflow: Counts of nucleated cells, estimated from reference gene primer amplification, were obtained. Sequencing used immunoSEQ multiplex PCR; TCRdb keeps in-frame clones, though not all of them. From that table come the V and J calls and clone size; the DNA was used to work out D and trimming. The sample shows about 17,000 clones, about 81% of them seen only once. V lost 3 bases and J lost 4; bases outside the gene matches: 5. The CDR3 consists of 15 residues. Germline CDR1 reads SGHTA; CDR2 reads FQGTGA. Sequencing was carried out using peripheral blood. This chain uses TRBV7-3 with TRBJ2-1, with TRBD1 identical over 8 bases. The source of this sequence is a man between 60 and 75 years old with acute or convalescent COVID-19. The CDR3 nucleotides are TGTGCCAGCAGCTTTATCACAGGGGGGTACAATGAGCAGTTCTTC. Its protein product is CASSFITGGYNEQFF.